The source of this T cell receptor beta chain is a study of T cell changes during pregnancy in multiple sclerosis. From germline, CDR1 is MNHEY and CDR2 SMNVEV (reference sequence). J gave up 8 bases and V 6 bases, and 12 bases lay outside the gene matches. The CDR3 loop spans 16 amino acids. Profiled with immunoSEQ multiplex PCR; TCRdb holds only in-frame clones, not every one. The sample lists roughly 70,000 clones, approximately 91% occurring once. The chain recombines TRBV27 with TRBJ1-4; 10 nucleotides match TRBD1. The TCR comes from a female donor with multiple sclerosis, enrolled in a pregnancy study. The sample consisted of peripheral blood, taken before pregnancy. The DNA of the CDR3 is TGTGCCAGCAGACCTGTCGGGACAGGGGTAGGGGAAAAACTGTTTTTT. This translates into CASRPVGTGVGEKLFF.